The sequence of this T cell receptor (beta chain) was determined in a study of blood T cell repertoires in COVID-19 (dated by TCRdb to the early 2020s). Some background on the complete study: Collaborator samples came from the United States, Italy and Spain and covered acute and convalescent phases of COVID-19. The material from the prospective study consisted of cDNA or gDNA derived from T cells, B-cell-depleted T cells, or PBMCs. Deeply sampled blood TCRbeta repertoires from subjects exposed to, actively infected with, or recovered from COVID-19 were included in the dataset. The repertoires were released in a freely available public database intended as a resource for research on the immune response to SARS-CoV-2. Samples were obtained from the ongoing ImmuneRACE study (first 160 participants) and from over a thousand subjects provided by 6 global collaborators. A de-identified subject ID, COVID-19 status, age in years and sex were almost always included in the sample metadata. Where available, HLA class I and class II types were taken from metadata supplied by the sample provider and were not determined by assay-based typing. The full study reports these points: The quantity of clinical and demographic metadata differed by source and by participant and was supplied without curation.

Each collaborating institution followed its own protocols to collect whole blood in K2EDTA tubes. For TCRbeta analysis, collaborator samples were shipped as frozen whole blood, as isolated PBMCs, or as DNA extracted from either sample type. The immunoSEQ Assay, a bias-controlled multiplex PCR, was used to amplify TCRbeta CDR3 regions from genomic DNA. Processing in the source paper ran as follows. Nucleated cell counts per sample were estimated from amplification of reference gene primers within the assay. Sequence reads were collapsed and filtered to measure the absolute abundance of every unique TCRbeta CDR3 rearrangement. Productive Simpson clonality was computed per sample as the square root of Simpson's diversity index over productive rearrangements. TCRdb mirrors the immuneACCESS table, restricted to in-frame sequences. Some clones are absent from its copies; in checked studies, under half trace to an unresolved V gene, and the reason for the others is unknown. The DNA was the basis for D and trimming; V, J and clone size are from that table. The sample records approximately 100,000 clones, over 75% of which are singletons. Together, the top ten hold about an eighth of the sample.

Points on this clone: It lacks a known antigen. Base-call qualities are not available, and no considerably larger clone is one nucleotide away.

Reading from cysteine to phenylalanine, the CDR3 counts 14 amino acids. CDR3 DNA is the only sequence kept; it has 42 bases, read in frame from the first base. Trimming accounts for 2 bases at V and 4 bases at J, while the number of junction bases matched to no gene is 5. From the germline V gene (reference sequence), CDR1 is SGHNT and CDR2 is YYREEE. The receptor comes from a human donor in a cohort sampled during active or convalescent COVID-19. In this chain, TRBV5-4 is recombined with TRBJ2-7, and 8 junction bases match TRBD1. Sequencing was done on a sample of peripheral blood. The CDR3 reads CASSLQGDAYEQYF. In nucleotides, the sequence is TGTGCCAGCAGCTTACAGGGGGATGCTTACGAGCAGTACTTC.